This T cell receptor beta chain emerged from a study of T-cell reconstitution after alpha-beta-depleted transplantation in children. Germline CDR1 is SGHTA and CDR2 is FQGNSA. This CDR3 is built from 16 residues. V trimming: 4 bases; J trimming: 8 bases; junction bases outside the gene matches: 7. Preparation of the TCRbeta library used unique molecular identifiers. TCRdb ran MiXCR on the PCR reads and lists one entry per CDR3 protein. The profile shows nearly 400,000 distinct CDR3 sequences, roughly 20% of them singletons. This clonotype came up a few times. V usage is TRBV7-2 and J usage is TRBJ2-1; 14 bases align to TRBD2. This clonotype originated in a human donor who donated a stem cell graft to a child with acute myeloid leukemia. This sample comprised PBMCs from the stem cell graft donor, obtained from the stem cell graft. Here the CDR3 DNA reads TGTGCCAGCAGCTCCACCGGGACTAGCGGGAGCTATGAGCAGTTCTTC. Its protein product is CASSSTGTSGSYEQFF.